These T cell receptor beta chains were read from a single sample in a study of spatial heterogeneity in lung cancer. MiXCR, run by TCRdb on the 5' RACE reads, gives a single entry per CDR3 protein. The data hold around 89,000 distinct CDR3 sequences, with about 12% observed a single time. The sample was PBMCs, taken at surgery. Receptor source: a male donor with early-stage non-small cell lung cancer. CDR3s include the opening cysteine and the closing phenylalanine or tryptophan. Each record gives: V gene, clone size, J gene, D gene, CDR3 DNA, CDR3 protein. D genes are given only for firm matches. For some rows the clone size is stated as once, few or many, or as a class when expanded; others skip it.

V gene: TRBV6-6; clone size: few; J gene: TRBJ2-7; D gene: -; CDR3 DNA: TGTGCCAGCAGTCCGCCCGGGACGAAGGGTGGAAACGAGCAGTACTTC; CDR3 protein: CASSPPGTKGGNEQYF
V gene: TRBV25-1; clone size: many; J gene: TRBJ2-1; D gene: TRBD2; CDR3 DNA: TGTGCCAGCAGTGAATCACTAGCGGCAGCTCGGGATGAGCAGTTCTTC; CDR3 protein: CASSESLAAARDEQFF
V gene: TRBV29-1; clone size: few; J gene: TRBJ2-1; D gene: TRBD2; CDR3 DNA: TGCAGCGTTGACATAGCGGGTCCCTACAATGAGCAGTTCTTC; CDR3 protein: CSVDIAGPYNEQFF
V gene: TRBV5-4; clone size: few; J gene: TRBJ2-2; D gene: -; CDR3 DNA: TGTGCCAGCAGCGCTAGAGGGACCGGGGAGCTGTTTTTT; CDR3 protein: CASSARGTGELFF
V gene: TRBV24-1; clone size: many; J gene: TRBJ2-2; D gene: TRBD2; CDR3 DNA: TGTGCCACCAGGAACGGGGGGGCGCCCGGGGAGCTGTTTTTT; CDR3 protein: CATRNGGAPGELFF
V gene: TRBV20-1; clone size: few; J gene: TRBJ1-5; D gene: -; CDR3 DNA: TGCAGTGCTAGGCTGGACAGAAGCAATCAGCCCCAGCATTTT; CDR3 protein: CSARLDRSNQPQHF
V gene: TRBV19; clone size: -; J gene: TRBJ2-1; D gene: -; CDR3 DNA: TGTGCCAGTACGCCTAGCTTTCATAACAATGAGCAGTTCTTC; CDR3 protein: CASTPSFHNNEQFF
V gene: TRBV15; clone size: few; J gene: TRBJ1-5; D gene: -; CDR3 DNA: TGTGCCACCAGTCGAATTTCTCAGCCCCAGCATTTT; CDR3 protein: CATSRISQPQHF
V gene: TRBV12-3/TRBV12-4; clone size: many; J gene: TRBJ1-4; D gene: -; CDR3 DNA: TGTGCCAGCAGTTATGTTGAAAAACTGTTTTTT; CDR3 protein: CASSYVEKLFF
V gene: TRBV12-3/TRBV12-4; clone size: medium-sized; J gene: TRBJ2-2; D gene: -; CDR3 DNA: TGTGCCAGCAGCGCATCCGGGACCTTTGGCACCGGGGAGCTGTTTTTT; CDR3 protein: CASSASGTFGTGELFF
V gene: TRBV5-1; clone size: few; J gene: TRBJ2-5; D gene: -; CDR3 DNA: TGCGCCAGCAGCACCGCAGGCGGCAGCCAAGAGACCCAGTACTTC; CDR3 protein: CASSTAGGSQETQYF
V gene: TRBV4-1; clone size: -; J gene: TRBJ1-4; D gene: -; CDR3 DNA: TGCGCCAGCAGCCAAGAAAGCCTCCGGGCCGTGAAAACTAATGAAAAACTGTTTTTT; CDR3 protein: CASSQESLRAVKTNEKLFF
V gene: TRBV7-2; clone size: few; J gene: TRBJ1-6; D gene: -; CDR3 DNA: TGTGCCAGCAGCTTAGAGGGAATGGGGGATAATTCACCCCTCCACTTT; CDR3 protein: CASSLEGMGDNSPLHF
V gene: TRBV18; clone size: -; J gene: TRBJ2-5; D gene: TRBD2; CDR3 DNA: TGTGCCAGCTCACCCCGGACACGGGAGGGCCGAGAGACCCAGTACTTC; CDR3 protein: CASSPRTREGRETQYF
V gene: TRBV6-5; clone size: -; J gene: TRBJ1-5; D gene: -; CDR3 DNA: TGTGCCAGCACCCAGGGCTGGGGACAGCCCCAGCATTTT; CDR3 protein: CASTQGWGQPQHF
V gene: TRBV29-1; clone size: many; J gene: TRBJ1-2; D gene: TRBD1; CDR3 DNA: TGCAGCGTTGAGTCTTCTCGGACAGGGGTTAATGGCTACACCTTC; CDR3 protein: CSVESSRTGVNGYTF
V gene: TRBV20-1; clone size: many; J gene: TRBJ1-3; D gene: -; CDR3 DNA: TGCAGTGCTAGAGATGGGGGGGTTGACTCTGGAAACACCATATATTTT; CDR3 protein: CSARDGGVDSGNTIYF
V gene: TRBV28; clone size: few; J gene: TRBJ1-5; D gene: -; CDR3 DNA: TGTGCCAGCATAACTCCAGAAGGGGATCAGCCCCAGCATTTT; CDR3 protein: CASITPEGDQPQHF
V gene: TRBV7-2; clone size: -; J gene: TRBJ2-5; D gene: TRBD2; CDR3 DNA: TGTGCCAGCAGCCATAGCGGGAGTCTTGGCTGGAACCAGTACTTC; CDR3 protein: CASSHSGSLGWNQYF
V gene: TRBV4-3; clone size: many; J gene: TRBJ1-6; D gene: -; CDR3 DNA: TGCGCCAGCAGCCAAGCCGCAGGGGCCTCACCCCTCCACTTT; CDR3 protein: CASSQAAGASPLHF
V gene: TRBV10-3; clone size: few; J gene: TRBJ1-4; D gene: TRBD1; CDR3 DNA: TGTGCCATCAGTGAGTCCCGACAGGGGACAAATGAAAAACTGTTTTTT; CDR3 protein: CAISESRQGTNEKLFF
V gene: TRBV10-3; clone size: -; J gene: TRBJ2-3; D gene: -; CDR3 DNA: TGTGCCATCAGTGAGTCGGGGCGCTATACGCAGTATTTT; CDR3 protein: CAISESGRYTQYF
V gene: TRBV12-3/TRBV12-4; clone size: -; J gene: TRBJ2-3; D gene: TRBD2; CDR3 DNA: TGTGCCAGCACCGATAGCGGGAGGGGCACAGATACGCAGTATTTT; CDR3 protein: CASTDSGRGTDTQYF
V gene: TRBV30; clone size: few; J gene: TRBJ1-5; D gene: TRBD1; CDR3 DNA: TGTGCCTGGAGTCCCCAGGACAGGCAAAATCAGCCCCAGCATTTT; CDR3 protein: CAWSPQDRQNQPQHF
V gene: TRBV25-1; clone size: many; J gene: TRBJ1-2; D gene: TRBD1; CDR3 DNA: TGTGCCAGCAGTGCGAACGATTTACAGGGGGCACACGGCTATGGCTACACCTTC; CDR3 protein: CASSANDLQGAHGYGYTF
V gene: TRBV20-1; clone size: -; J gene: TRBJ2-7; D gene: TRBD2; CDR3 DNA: TGCAGTGCCACATTCTCAGTCGGGGGGTACGAGCAGTACTTC; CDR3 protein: CSATFSVGGYEQYF
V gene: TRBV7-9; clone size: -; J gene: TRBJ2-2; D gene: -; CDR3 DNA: TGTGCCAGCAGCTTAGAAGGGTTCAACACCGGGGAGCTGTTTTTT; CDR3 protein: CASSLEGFNTGELFF
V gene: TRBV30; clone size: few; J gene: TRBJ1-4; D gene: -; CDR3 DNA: TGTGCCTGGAGTGCCGAAAAAGGAGAGAATGAAAAACTGTTTTTT; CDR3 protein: CAWSAEKGENEKLFF
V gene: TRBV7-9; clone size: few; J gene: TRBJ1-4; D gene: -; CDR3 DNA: TGTGCCAGCAGTTACCAGGGATGGGAAGATGAAAAACTGTTTTTT; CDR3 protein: CASSYQGWEDEKLFF
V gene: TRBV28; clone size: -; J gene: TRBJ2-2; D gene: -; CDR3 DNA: TGTGCCAGCAGTATAAACAGTGCTCGTACCGGGGAGCTGTTTTTT; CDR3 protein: CASSINSARTGELFF
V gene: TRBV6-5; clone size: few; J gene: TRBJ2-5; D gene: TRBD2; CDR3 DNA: TGTGCCAGCAGTCCTCCTTTGACTAGCGGGCGACAAGAGACCCAGTACTTC; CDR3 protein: CASSPPLTSGRQETQYF
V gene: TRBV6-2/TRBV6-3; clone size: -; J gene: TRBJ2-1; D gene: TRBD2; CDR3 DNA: TGTGCCAGCACCTTCCGAGGACTAGCGGGAGTTGAGCAGTTCTTC; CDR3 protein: CASTFRGLAGVEQFF
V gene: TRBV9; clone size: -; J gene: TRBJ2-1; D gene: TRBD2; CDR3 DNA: TGTGCCAGCAGTAATAGCGGGGGCTTCGACAATGAGCAGTTCTTC; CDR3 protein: CASSNSGGFDNEQFF
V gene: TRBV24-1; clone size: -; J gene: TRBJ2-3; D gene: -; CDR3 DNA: TGTGCCACCAGCGGTTTCCAGGTGGATACGCAGTATTTT; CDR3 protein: CATSGFQVDTQYF
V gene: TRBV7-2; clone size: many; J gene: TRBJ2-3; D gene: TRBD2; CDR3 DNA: TGTGCCAGCAGCTCCAGACTAGCGGGGGATAGTGGAGGTGATACGCAGTATTTT; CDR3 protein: CASSSRLAGDSGGDTQYF
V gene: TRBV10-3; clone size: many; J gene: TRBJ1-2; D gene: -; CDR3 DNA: TGTGCCATCGCGACTGAAGCTAACTATGGCTACACCTTC; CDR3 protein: CAIATEANYGYTF
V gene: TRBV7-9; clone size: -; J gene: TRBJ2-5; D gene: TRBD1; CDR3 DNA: TGTGCCAGCAGCTCCGGACAGGGCCAAGAGACCCAGTACTTC; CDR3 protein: CASSSGQGQETQYF
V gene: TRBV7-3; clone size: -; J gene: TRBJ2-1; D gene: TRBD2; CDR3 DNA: TGTGCCAGCAGCCGCACTGGCGGGGGAGTCACCTACAATGAGCAGTTCTTC; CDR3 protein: CASSRTGGGVTYNEQFF
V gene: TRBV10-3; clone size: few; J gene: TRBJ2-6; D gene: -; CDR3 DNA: TGTGCCATCAGTGAAGGTGGCTCTGGGGCCAACGTCCTGACTTTC; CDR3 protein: CAISEGGSGANVLTF
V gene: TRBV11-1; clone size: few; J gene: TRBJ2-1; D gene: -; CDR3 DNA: TGTGCCAGCAGCCCCCGCGACAGGTACAATGAGCAGTTCTTC; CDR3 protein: CASSPRDRYNEQFF
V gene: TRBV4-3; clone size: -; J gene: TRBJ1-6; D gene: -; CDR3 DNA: TGCGCCAGCAGCCAAGATATCCGCGATTCACCCCTCCACTTT; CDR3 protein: CASSQDIRDSPLHF
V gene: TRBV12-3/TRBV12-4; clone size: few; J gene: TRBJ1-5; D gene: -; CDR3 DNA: TGTGCCAGCAGTTGGGGAGGGATTCAGCCCCAGCATTTT; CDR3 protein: CASSWGGIQPQHF
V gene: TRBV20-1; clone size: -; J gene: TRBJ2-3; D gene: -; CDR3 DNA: TGCAGTGCTAGACCCAGCGGCACAGATACGCAGTATTTT; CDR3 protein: CSARPSGTDTQYF
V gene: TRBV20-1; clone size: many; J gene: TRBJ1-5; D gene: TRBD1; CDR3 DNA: TGCAGTACGACAGGGGGTAATCAGCCCCAGCATTTT; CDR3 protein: CSTTGGNQPQHF
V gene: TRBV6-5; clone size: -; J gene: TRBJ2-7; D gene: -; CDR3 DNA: TGTGCCTCCTCGGGCAGTGTTTCCAGCCCCTACGAGCAGTACTTC; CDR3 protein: CASSGSVSSPYEQYF
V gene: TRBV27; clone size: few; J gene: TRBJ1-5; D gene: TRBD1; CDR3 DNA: TGTGCCAGCAGTCCCTGGACAGGGATAAATCAGCCCCAGCATTTT; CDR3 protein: CASSPWTGINQPQHF
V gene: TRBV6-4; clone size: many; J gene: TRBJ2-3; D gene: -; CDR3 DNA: TGTGCCAGCAGTGACTCCGGGGGGCCGGCAGATACGCAGTATTTT; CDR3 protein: CASSDSGGPADTQYF